This is a list of T cell receptor beta chains from one sample in a study of T cells in Graves' hyperthyroidism and ophthalmopathy. TCRdb re-called the multiplex PCR reads with MiXCR, one entry per CDR3 protein. Among 80,000 to 100,000 distinct CDR3 sequences listed, approximately 40% were seen once. The sequenced sample was peripheral blood or thyroid tissue (not recorded which). The receptors here all came from a woman in her twenties or thirties with Graves' hyperthyroidism. Each CDR3 is given with its conserved first and last residue. D genes are given only for firm matches. Size is stated for part of the rows, as once, few or many counts, or as a class when the clone is expanded.

clone_size,j_call,d_call,v_call,cdr3_nt,cdr3_aa
medium-sized,TRBJ1-1,-,TRBV24-1,TGTGCCACCAGTGACAGCATCCCAGGCCGCACTGAAGCTTTCTTT,CATSDSIPGRTEAFF
few,TRBJ1-2,-,TRBV28,TGTGCCAGCAGCCCATGGCTCCTCTATGGCTACACCTTC,CASSPWLLYGYTF
many,TRBJ2-7,TRBD2,TRBV5-1,TGCGCCAGCAGCTTACTAGCGGGAGCTGAAGAGCAGTACTTC,CASSLLAGAEEQYF
many,TRBJ1-6,-,TRBV4-1,TGCGCCAGCAGCCGTTTAGTTAATTCACCCCTCCACTTT,CASSRLVNSPLHF
once,TRBJ2-5,-,TRBV6-6,TGTGCCAGCAGCTCACAGGGCCAAGAGGAGACCCAGTACTTC,CASSSQGQEETQYF
-,TRBJ2-7,TRBD2,TRBV20-1,TGCAGTGCTGGGACTAGCGGGCATTCCTACGAGCAGTACTTC,CSAGTSGHSYEQYF
-,TRBJ2-5,-,TRBV7-8,TGTGCCAGCTCACCGGTTTTCCTTCTCAGGGGCTGGAGGACCCAGTACTTC,CASSPVFLLRGWRTQYF
few,TRBJ1-5,-,TRBV28,TGTGCCAGCAGTTTGAAACTATGGATCCTCAATCAGCCCCAGCATTTT,CASSLKLWILNQPQHF
many,TRBJ1-5,-,TRBV20-1,TGCAGTGCTAGGAGGGTCGTGGATCAGCCCCAGCATTTT,CSARRVVDQPQHF
many,TRBJ1-3,-,TRBV20-1,TGCAGTGCTAGAGATTGGACAGCTGGAAACACCATATATTTT,CSARDWTAGNTIYF
few,TRBJ1-4,-,TRBV7-2,TGTGCCAGCAGCCCACCCCCGCCCTGGGGTAATGAAAAACTGTTTTTT,CASSPPPPWGNEKLFF
many,TRBJ2-2,TRBD1,TRBV19,TGTGCCAGTAGTTCGGGACAGGGCAATTGGAACACCGGGGAGCTGTTTTTT,CASSSGQGNWNTGELFF
many,TRBJ2-7,TRBD2,TRBV5-1,TGCGCCAGCAGCTTGGCTACTAGCGGGATCGACGAGCAGTACTTC,CASSLATSGIDEQYF
few,TRBJ2-3,-,TRBV11-2,TGTGCCAGCAGCAGGGATAGCACAGATACGCAGTATTTT,CASSRDSTDTQYF
-,TRBJ1-5,TRBD1,TRBV2,TGTGCCAGTGGACAGGGGGGCAATCAGCCCCAGCATTTT,CASGQGGNQPQHF
many,TRBJ2-5,TRBD1,TRBV13,TGTGCCAGCAGCTTAGACCGGGACAGTACAGAGACCCAGTACTTC,CASSLDRDSTETQYF
-,TRBJ2-5,TRBD2,TRBV7-9,TGTGCCAGCAGCCAAGAGCCTAGCGGGAGTCGAGAGACCCAGTACTTC,CASSQEPSGSRETQYF
-,TRBJ2-3,TRBD2,TRBV11-2,TGTGCCAGCAGCTTATACGGGAGGGCCGCAGATACGCAGTATTTT,CASSLYGRAADTQYF
many,TRBJ1-1,-,TRBV5-1,TGCGCCAGCAGCTTGGACAGCTTGAACACTGAAGCTTTCTTT,CASSLDSLNTEAFF
many,TRBJ2-2,-,TRBV7-2,TGTGCCAGCACCGGGGGAGTTACGAACACCGGGGAGCTGTTTTTT,CASTGGVTNTGELFF
many,TRBJ1-3,-,TRBV7-8,TGTGCCAGCAGCTTACTCAACCCGAGCTCTGGAAACACCATATATTTT,CASSLLNPSSGNTIYF
-,TRBJ1-1,TRBD1,TRBV24-1,TGTGCCACCAGTGAGGCCGGGACAGGAGTCACTGAGGCTTTCTTT,CATSEAGTGVTEAFF
many,TRBJ2-2,-,TRBV5-1,TGCGCCAGCAGTACAGGCTTGCGCACCGGGGAGCTGTTTTTT,CASSTGLRTGELFF
many,TRBJ2-5,-,TRBV28,TGTGCCAGCAGTTCCGGACGAAACCAAGAGACCCAGTACTTC,CASSSGRNQETQYF
few,TRBJ1-1,-,TRBV7-9,TGTGCCAGCAGTCTGATTCCAGGGAACACTGAAGCTTTCTTT,CASSLIPGNTEAFF
-,TRBJ2-5,-,TRBV10-3,TGTGCCATCGGGGGGACGGGGGAGACCCAGTACTTC,CAIGGTGETQYF
few,TRBJ1-2,-,TRBV30,TGTGCCTGGGGGACTTTCATCTATGGCTACACCTTC,CAWGTFIYGYTF
-,TRBJ1-2,-,TRBV9,TGTGCCAGCTCAGTCCCGGGCTCAGGAAACACCTTC,CASSVPGSGNTF
many,TRBJ1-5,TRBD1,TRBV5-1,TGCGCCAGCAGCCCCCGAGGGACAGTCAGCAATCAGCCCCAGCATTTT,CASSPRGTVSNQPQHF
many,TRBJ1-3,-,TRBV10-3,TGTGCCATCAGTTCGACGGGCGACTCTGGAAACACCATATATTTT,CAISSTGDSGNTIYF
many,TRBJ1-3,-,TRBV7-9,TGTGCCAGCAGAAGGGGGGAAGGAAACACCATATATTTT,CASRRGEGNTIYF
-,TRBJ1-1,-,TRBV7-3,TGTGCCAGCCGGCGGGGGGGGAGCCCTGAAGCTTTCTTT,CASRRGGSPEAFF
many,TRBJ2-5,-,TRBV20-1,TGCAGTGCTAGCACCCCGACTGTACAAGAGACCCAGTACTTC,CSASTPTVQETQYF
-,TRBJ1-5,-,TRBV6-6,TGTGCCAGCAGTTACCTCGCTGCTGATCAGCCCCAGCATTTT,CASSYLAADQPQHF
-,TRBJ1-1,-,TRBV28,TGTGCCAGCAGTTACGGAGGGCAGCAGAACACTGAAGCTTTCTTT,CASSYGGQQNTEAFF
few,TRBJ2-7,-,TRBV28,TGTGCCAGCAGCCGGATACGACAGGGAAGAGGGAGGTACGAGCAGTACTTC,CASSRIRQGRGRYEQYF
many,TRBJ1-1,-,TRBV6-6,TGTGCCAGCAGTTATCGGGAGCAGAACACTGAAGCTTTCTTT,CASSYREQNTEAFF
-,TRBJ1-6,-,TRBV6-5,TGTGCCAGCAGTTACTCGGCAGACAGGCCGGGGATTGATTCACCCCTCCACTTT,CASSYSADRPGIDSPLHF
many,TRBJ1-2,-,TRBV6-5,TGTGCCAGCAGTTACTCGAAATTCGTACGGGGCTACACCTTC,CASSYSKFVRGYTF
many,TRBJ1-4,-,TRBV29-1,TGCAGCGTTGGGGCAGGGATAAATGAAAAACTGTTTTTT,CSVGAGINEKLFF
-,TRBJ1-2,TRBD1,TRBV10-3,TGTGCCATCAGGCCGACAGGGGGGGACTATGGCTACACCTTC,CAIRPTGGDYGYTF
many,TRBJ1-2,-,TRBV6-5,TGTGCCAGCAGTTACTCGAGGGGGGGGTCCTATGGCTACACCTTC,CASSYSRGGSYGYTF
many,TRBJ2-7,TRBD1,TRBV24-1,TGTGCCACCAGTGATCGGACAGGAAGCGAGCAGTACTTC,CATSDRTGSEQYF
-,TRBJ1-4,-,TRBV4-1,TGCGCCAGCAGCCAAGATGGGACCCTAGGAGCAACTAATGAAAAACTGTTTTTT,CASSQDGTLGATNEKLFF
few,TRBJ2-7,TRBD1,TRBV10-3,TGTGCCATCAGCGCGGACAGGGTCTACGAGCAGTATTTC,CAISADRVYEQYF
many,TRBJ2-5,-,TRBV27,TGTGCCAGCAGTTTGAAGTTGTGGGAGACCCAGTACTTC,CASSLKLWETQYF
many,TRBJ1-3,TRBD1,TRBV9,TGTGCCAGCTCGTATGAGACAGGGGGAAACACCATATATTTT,CASSYETGGNTIYF
many,TRBJ1-2,-,TRBV6-5,TGTGCCAGCAGGCGCCAACAGGGTCACTATGGCTACACCTTC,CASRRQQGHYGYTF
many,TRBJ2-3,-,TRBV7-6,TGTGCCAGCAGCTTATCCACGGTCCCCGATACGCAGTATTTT,CASSLSTVPDTQYF
many,TRBJ1-3,-,TRBV6-5,TGTGCCAGTTACAGGTCCGGGTCTGGAAACACCATATATTTT,CASYRSGSGNTIYF
many,TRBJ2-2,-,TRBV20-1,TGCAGTAAAACCCGGGAGCTGTTTTTT,CSKTRELFF
-,TRBJ1-1,-,TRBV2,TGTGCTAGAATGCGCAGGGACACTGAAGCTTTCTTT,CARMRRDTEAFF
-,TRBJ1-2,-,TRBV15,TGTGCCACCAGCAGCGACCCCCAGGGCTACACCTTC,CATSSDPQGYTF
-,TRBJ2-5,TRBD1,TRBV5-6,TGTGCCAGCAGCTCTGTGACAGGGGAAAAGACTCAATACTTC,CASSSVTGEKTQYF
many,TRBJ2-7,-,TRBV30,TGTGCCTGGGGACCTAAACCAGGGAAATACGAGCAGTACTTC,CAWGPKPGKYEQYF
many,TRBJ1-2,-,TRBV14,TGTGCCAGCAGCCAAGTCGACAGAGACTATGGCTACACCTTC,CASSQVDRDYGYTF
many,TRBJ2-7,TRBD1,TRBV9,TGTGCCAGCAGCCCTCTAGCCGGGACAGGGGATGGGGACGAGCAGTACTTC,CASSPLAGTGDGDEQYF
many,TRBJ2-2,-,TRBV19,TGTGCCAGTAGTACCCGACTAGGTGGCACCGGGGAGCTGTTTTTT,CASSTRLGGTGELFF
-,TRBJ1-4,-,TRBV5-1,TGTGCCAGCAGTCCCGGTTGGTCAACTAATAAAAAACTGTTCTTT,CASSPGWSTNKKLFF
many,TRBJ2-7,-,TRBV20-1,TGCAGTGCTAGAGACTACGAGCAGTACTTC,CSARDYEQYF